This T cell receptor (beta chain) was sequenced in a study of shared clonotypes between healthy human individuals. Data came from immunoSEQ multiplex PCR; TCRdb stores just in-frame clones and leaves some out. The top ten clones hold roughly 0.61% of a sample with about 1.1 million clones, around 82% of them seen once. Study-level points and caveats: Naive subsets generally exceeded memory subsets in estimated richness.

A note on this clone: Its antigen is not known.

Per the germline V gene, CDR1 is SNHLY and CDR2 is FYNNEI. The CDR3 is 15 amino acids. The V end lost 4 bases, the J end lost 0 bases, and 11 bases lay between the germline ends. This chain links TRBV2 with TRBJ2-3, with D hard to call. The clonotype originates from a young man in good health. Some clones in this sample may be carry-over from other donors' samples. Sequencing was carried out using memory CD4+ T cells from PBMCs. Subset specified: CD45RA-negative fraction. The CDR3 DNA is TGTGCCAGCAGTGTAGGGAAGCTTAGCACAGATACGCAGTATTTT. This gives the protein CASSVGKLSTDTQYF.